This is a list of T cell receptor beta chains from one sample in a study of blood T cell repertoires in COVID-19. Method: immunoSEQ multiplex PCR; TCRdb's copy keeps in-frame clones and lacks some. Of about 220,000 clones listed, around 88% are singletons. Sequenced input: PBMCs or T cells enriched from blood (not recorded which). These receptors came from a woman between 45 and 60 years old with acute COVID-19. The CDR3 runs from the conserved cysteine through the conserved F or W. The order of the fields is clone size, D gene, J gene, V gene, CDR3 length, CDR3 DNA, CDR3 protein. D genes are given only for firm matches. Not all rows give a size; the values are once, few, many and, for expanded clones, a class.

few - TRBJ2-1 TRBV7-9 14 TGTGCCAGCAGGGGCCCGGTGCCCTACAATGAGCAGTTCTTC CASRGPVPYNEQFF
- - TRBJ1-5 TRBV5-1 20 TGCGCCAGCAGCTTGCGCCCACAGGGTCTCCCCGGGTATAGCAATCAGCCCCAGCATTTT CASSLRPQGLPGYSNQPQHF
- - TRBJ2-3 TRBV6-5 13 TGTGCCAGCAGGGGCGGGAGCACAGATACGCAGTATTTT CASRGGSTDTQYF
few - TRBJ2-5 TRBV6-6 12 TGTGCCAGCAGTTTCTCCAGAGAGACCCAGTACTTC CASSFSRETQYF
- - TRBJ2-7 TRBV28 12 TGTGCCAGCAGTTTACGAGGGCGCGAGCAGTACTTC CASSLRGREQYF
once TRBD2 TRBJ2-7 TRBV11-2 16 TGTGCCAGCAGCTTAGGGACTAGCGGGACTTCCTACGAGCAGTACTTC CASSLGTSGTSYEQYF
- TRBD2 TRBJ2-7 TRBV19 14 TGTGCCAGTAGCCTTGGACTAGCGGATTACGAGCAGTACTTC CASSLGLADYEQYF
few TRBD1 TRBJ1-1 TRBV6-5 14 TGTGCCAGCAGTTACTATGGGACAGGGACTGAAGCTTTCTTT CASSYYGTGTEAFF
- TRBD1 TRBJ2-7 TRBV7-7 20 TGTGCCAGCAGCTTAACTCCAAGGATAGGGCCGACAGGGGTCCCCCCCGAGCAGTACTTC CASSLTPRIGPTGVPPEQYF
- TRBD2 TRBJ2-1 TRBV11-2 15 TGTGCCAGCAGCTTAGCGGCGGGAGGGCGGAATGAGCAGTTCTTC CASSLAAGGRNEQFF
- TRBD1 TRBJ1-2 TRBV5-1 16 TGCGCCAGCAGCTTTCGACAGGGCTCTAAGATCTATGGCTACACCTTC CASSFRQGSKIYGYTF
few TRBD1 TRBJ1-3 TRBV7-9 14 TGTGCCAGCAGCTTTACAGGGGTCGGAAACACCATATATTTT CASSFTGVGNTIYF
once TRBD2 TRBJ2-3 TRBV28 15 TGTGCCAGCAGTGCCCCGGCGGGAGTAGTGGATACGCAGTATTTT CASSAPAGVVDTQYF
- TRBD1 TRBJ2-7 TRBV5-1 13 TGCGCCAGCAGCTTGGGACAGGGCGACGAGCAGTACTTC CASSLGQGDEQYF
- TRBD2 TRBJ2-1 TRBV29-1 14 TGCAGCGTTGATGGCGGGAGGGCCTACAATGAGCAGTTCTTC CSVDGGRAYNEQFF
- TRBD2 TRBJ2-7 TRBV6-2/TRBV6-3 16 TGTGCCAGCAGCTCGGGGACTAGCGGGCGTACCTACGAGCAGTACTTC CASSSGTSGRTYEQYF